This T cell receptor beta chain was identified during a study of blood T cells in healthy people across ages. Together with a sample-barcoded 5' primer, a J-beta primer mix was included in a second PCR lasting roughly 7 to 11 cycles. Every sample gave at least 2.5 million paired-end reads containing CDR3. TCRdb recomputed calls from the 5' RACE reads with MiXCR, one row per CDR3 protein. The table lists some 1,800,000 distinct CDR3 sequences, 39% of them singletons. The CDR3 totals 14 residues. Trimming stripped 2 bases from V and 4 bases from J, with 11 bases between. The V gene's germline CDR1 is SGHTA and CDR2 FQGNSA.

The V and J genes are TRBV7-2 and TRBJ2-5; a possible D gene is TRBD1 (5 bases). Sequenced material: blood. The sequence derives from a human donor in good health. The CDR3 sequence: CASSLQGSGETQYF. The CDR3 DNA is TGTGCCAGCAGCTTACAGGGCTCGGGAGAGACCCAGTACTTC.